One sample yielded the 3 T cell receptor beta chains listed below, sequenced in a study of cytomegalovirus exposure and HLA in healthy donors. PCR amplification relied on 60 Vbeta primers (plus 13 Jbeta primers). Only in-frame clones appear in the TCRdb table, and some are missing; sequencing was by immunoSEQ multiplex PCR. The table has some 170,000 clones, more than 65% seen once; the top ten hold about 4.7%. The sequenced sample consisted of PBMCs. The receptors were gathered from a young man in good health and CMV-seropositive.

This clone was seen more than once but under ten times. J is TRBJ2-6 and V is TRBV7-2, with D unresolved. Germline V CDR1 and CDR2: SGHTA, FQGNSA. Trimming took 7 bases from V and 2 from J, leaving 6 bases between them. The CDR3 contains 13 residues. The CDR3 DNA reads TGTGCCAGCATGGGCGCTGGGGCCAACGTCCTGACTTTC. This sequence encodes CASMGAGANVLTF. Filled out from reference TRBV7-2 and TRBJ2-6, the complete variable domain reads GAGVSQSPSNKVTEKGKDVELRCDPISGHTALYWYRQSLGQGLEFLIYFQGNSAPDKSGLPSDRFSAERTGGSVSTLTIQRTQQEDSAVYLCASMGAGANVLTFGAGSRLTVL.

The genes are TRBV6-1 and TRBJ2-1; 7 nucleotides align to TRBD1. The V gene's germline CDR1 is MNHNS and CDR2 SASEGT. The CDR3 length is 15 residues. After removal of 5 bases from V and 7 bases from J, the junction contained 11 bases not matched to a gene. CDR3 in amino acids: CASSSTGARGNEQFF. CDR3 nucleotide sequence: TGTGCCAGCAGTTCCACAGGGGCGAGGGGGAATGAGCAGTTCTTC.

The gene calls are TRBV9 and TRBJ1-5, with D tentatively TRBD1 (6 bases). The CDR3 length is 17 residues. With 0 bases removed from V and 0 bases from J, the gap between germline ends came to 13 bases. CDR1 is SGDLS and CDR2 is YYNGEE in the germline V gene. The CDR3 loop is CASSVAGQPASNQPQHF. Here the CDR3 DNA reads TGTGCCAGCAGCGTAGCAGGACAGCCAGCTAGCAATCAGCCCCAGCATTTT.